The sequence of this T cell receptor beta chain was determined in a study of shared clonotypes between healthy human individuals. Study conclusions and caveats: Non-shared clonotypes were found to have lower generation probabilities than the clonotypes that were shared by all four of the sorted-subset donors.

In the case of this clone: As yet, its antigen is unknown.

Positively selected for CCR7, the CD45RO-negative cells used as naive CD8 cells excluded terminally differentiated effector memory CD45RA+ cells. The CDR3 totals 15 residues. Trimming stripped 2 bases from V and 0 bases from J, with 11 bases between. In germline, CDR1 is LNHDA, CDR2 SQIVND (reference sequence). TCRdb keeps only in-frame clones here, not all; method: immunoSEQ multiplex PCR. The sample consists of hundreds of thousands of clones, about 95% of them appearing once. Source material: naive CD8+ T cells sorted from blood. The sequence derives from a woman younger than 45 in good health. This chain connects TRBV19 to TRBJ2-7; a weak D match, TRBD2 (5 bases). CDR3 nucleotide sequence: TGTGCCAGTAGTATAAGTCCGGGGAGCTCCTACGAGCAGTACTTC. Translating gives CASSISPGSSYEQYF.